Each of the 12 T cell receptor beta chains below was sequenced from the same sample in a study of cytomegalovirus exposure and HLA in healthy donors (dated by TCRdb to 2016 to 2017). To prepare the library, the immunoSEQ multiplex PCR assay was applied. The multiplex PCR relied on a mix of 60 forward primers for TCR Vbeta segments and 13 reverse primers for TCR Jbeta segments. As stored in TCRdb, this immuneACCESS dataset retains in-frame rearrangements with V and J assigned. A fraction of the clones does not appear; measured against another copy, unresolved V genes explain less than half of the discrepancy, and the remainder lacks a known reason. A total of about 130,000 clones appear in this sample, roughly 15% of them only once. The top ten constitute less than 3.5% of the sample. Material: PBMCs. These receptors all stem from a female donor in good health and CMV-seropositive.

This clone was recorded a few times. The chain carries TRBV5-1 and TRBJ1-2, with D possibly being TRBD1 (5 bases). The CDR3 is made up of 13 amino acids. V gave up 0 bases and J gave up 3 bases, with 6 bases separating them. Per the germline V gene, CDR1 is SGHRS and CDR2 is YFSETQ. CDR3 protein: CASSLAGYYGYTF. The DNA for the CDR3 is TGCGCCAGCAGCTTGGCAGGGTACTATGGCTACACCTTC.

J is TRBJ1-2 and V is TRBV28; 8 bases agree with TRBD1. V trimming: 2 bases; J trimming: 4 bases; junction bases outside the gene matches: 3. The CDR3 has 14 residues. Per germline, CDR1 MDHEN and CDR2 SYDVKM. CDR3 DNA: TGTGCCAGCAGTTTACAGGGGGCGGGCTATGGCTACACCTTC. This translates into CASSLQGAGYGYTF.

This clone was seen a handful of times. This chain uses TRBV4-3 with TRBJ2-1; 10 nucleotides line up with TRBD2. The CDR3 length is 16 residues. Germline lookup yields CDR1 LGHNA and CDR2 YSLEER. Unmatched junction bases numbered 7, after V lost 0 bases and J lost 8 bases. CDR3 nucleotide sequence: TGCGCCAGCAGCCAAGACTTAAGCGGGGGGGCTTATGAGCAGTTCTTC. It codes for CASSQDLSGGAYEQFF.

V is TRBV6-6 and J is TRBJ2-1, with D perhaps TRBD2 (6 bases). V was trimmed by 4 bases and J by 6 bases, leaving 16 bases between them. CDR3 size: 15 residues. From germline, CDR1 is MNHNY and CDR2 SVGAGI (reference sequence). CDR3 residues: CASSSDGSLGNEQFF. In nucleotides, the CDR3 is TGTGCCAGCAGTTCGGACGGGAGTTTAGGCAATGAGCAGTTCTTC.

V and J are TRBV10-2 and TRBJ2-7; 13 bases align to TRBD2. With V trimmed by 7 bases and J by 6 bases, 3 bases remained unmatched. The CDR3 has 13 amino acids. Per the germline V gene, CDR1 is WSHSY and CDR2 is SAAADI. The CDR3 loop is CASIRLAGGEQYF. DNA for the CDR3: TGCGCCAGCATCCGACTAGCGGGGGGCGAGCAGTACTTC.

This clone was recorded a few times. The chain couples TRBV28 to TRBJ2-2; possibly TRBD1 for D (6 bases). V lost 5 bases and J lost 6, with 16 bases in between. Germline V gene data show CDR1 as MDHEN and CDR2 as SYDVKM. This CDR3 has 15 amino acids. CDR3 in DNA: TGTGCCAGCAGTCCGGTCAGGGGAATCGCCGGGGAGCTGTTTTTT. It translates to CASSPVRGIAGELFF.

This clone was detected a few times. The J gene is TRBJ2-1, the V gene TRBV18; possibly TRBD1 for D (6 bases). Germline V gene data show CDR1 as KGHSH and CDR2 as LQKENI. V shed 1 base and J shed 7 bases, with 14 bases lying between them. CDR3 size: 15 residues. The CDR3 DNA reads TGTGCCAGCTCACCACAGAACAGGGTGGTAAATGAGCAGTTCTTC. Translating gives CASSPQNRVVNEQFF.

This clone was observed a handful of times. The chain recombines TRBV19 with TRBJ2-7, with 9 bases fitting TRBD2. Germline values: CDR1 LNHDA, CDR2 SQIVND (reference sequence). This CDR3 is 16 amino acids long. Unmatched junction bases numbered 14, after V lost 8 bases and J lost 3 bases. The CDR3 loop is CASAERGDLTVYEQYF. The CDR3 nucleotides read TGTGCCAGTGCAGAGCGGGGGGACCTCACCGTCTACGAGCAGTACTTC.

This clone was detected only a few times. This chain uses TRBV6-4 with TRBJ2-7, with D possibly being TRBD1 (7 bases). The germline CDR1 and CDR2 sequences are MRHNA and SNTAGT. This CDR3 has 16 amino acids. V lost 7 bases, J lost 3 bases, and 22 bases lay in between. The CDR3 protein is CASIRQGGPLHYEQYF. In DNA, the CDR3 is TGTGCCAGCATTAGGCAGGGGGGTCCCCTTCACTACGAGCAGTACTTC.

The chain is built from TRBV4-1 and TRBJ2-3; 10 positions match TRBD1. Germline CDR1 and CDR2: MGHRA and YSYEKL. CDR3 length: 16 residues. Trimming cost V 4 bases and J 5 bases; bases outside gene matches: 9. The CDR3: CASSLAGQGHVDTQYF. The CDR3 DNA is TGCGCCAGCAGCCTAGCGGGACAGGGGCACGTAGATACGCAGTATTTT.

This clone was seen a handful of times. The V gene is TRBV4-3, the J gene TRBJ2-3, with 7 positions matching TRBD1. V dropped 0 bases and J dropped 6; count of bases not matched to a gene: 9. CDR3 length equals 16 residues. Germline CDR1 LGHNA, CDR2 YSLEER. This chain's CDR3 is CASSQDPDTGEDTQYF. In nucleotides, the CDR3 is TGCGCCAGCAGCCAAGATCCCGATACAGGGGAGGATACGCAGTATTTT.

The chain couples TRBV15 to TRBJ1-4; D remains unclear. The CDR3 length is 16 residues. Germline assignment: CDR1 LNHNV and CDR2 YYDKDF (reference sequence). With 0 bases removed from V and 8 bases from J, the gap between germline ends came to 16 bases. The CDR3 DNA sequence: TGTGCCACCAGCAGAGATCGGGGAGGCTACAGAGAAAAACTGTTTTTT. Its protein product is CATSRDRGGYREKLFF.